These 32 T cell receptor beta chains were all obtained from the same sample, sequenced in a study of cytomegalovirus exposure and HLA in healthy donors. The PCR ran on 60 Vbeta and 13 Jbeta primers. Method: immunoSEQ multiplex PCR; TCRdb's copy keeps in-frame clones and lacks some. The sample carries some 100,000 clones, roughly two thirds recorded once. Sequences were obtained from PBMCs. The source of these receptors is a woman in her forties or fifties in good health and CMV-seropositive.

The chain combines TRBV19 with TRBJ1-5; TRBD1 matches 7 bases. The CDR3 contains 13 residues. CDR1 is LNHDA, CDR2 SQIVND, per germline (reference sequence). J gave up 9 bases and V 9 bases, and 11 bases lay outside the gene matches. CDR3 nucleotides: TGTGCCAGCGCCCGGGACAGCAACCGGCCCCAGCATTTT. It encodes CASARDSNRPQHF.

The rearrangement uses TRBV29-1 and TRBJ2-5; a weak D match, TRBD2 (6 bases). Trimming cost V 6 bases and J 13 bases, with 27 bases left between them. The CDR3 covers 14 residues. Germline loops: CDR1 SQVTM, CDR2 ANQGSEA. CDR3 sequence reads: CSVMRSSGTGTAYF. The DNA of the CDR3 is TGCAGCGTCATGCGTTCTTCCGGAACTGGGACTGCGTACTTC. Supplemented by reference TRBV29-1 and TRBJ2-5, the full variable domain reads SAVISQKPSRDICQRGTSLTIQCQVDSQVTMMFWYRQQPGQSLTLIATANQGSEATYESGFVIDKFPISRPNLTFSTLTVSNMSPEDSSIYLCSVMRSSGTGTAYFGPGTRLLVL.

The V and J genes are TRBV6-1 and TRBJ2-2; 8 positions agree with TRBD2. Germline loops: CDR1 MNHNS, CDR2 SASEGT. The V gene end was trimmed by 4 bases and the J gene end by 3 bases; junction bases not matched to a gene: 10. The CDR3 covers 17 residues. The CDR3 spells CASSARGAGGHTGELFF. In DNA, the CDR3 is TGTGCCAGCAGTGCCCGGGGGGCGGGAGGACACACCGGGGAGCTGTTTTTT.

The CDR3 region has the DNA TGCGCCAGCAGCTGGGGAGGGGAAAACACTGAAGCTTTCTTT. Amino acids: CASSWGGENTEAFF. V and J are TRBV5-1 and TRBJ1-1; weak D call: TRBD1 (5 bases). V lost 3 bases, J lost 2 bases, and 11 bases lay in between. The germline V gene has CDR1 SGHRS and CDR2 YFSETQ. CDR3 length: 14 residues.

The chain is built from TRBV7-9 and TRBJ2-2; 9 bases line up with TRBD2. Germline values: CDR1 SEHNR, CDR2 FQNEAQ (reference sequence). Losses at the gene ends were 3 bases for V and 0 bases for J; bases not matched to a gene: 2. The CDR3 is 16 residues long. The CDR3: CASSFRLAANTGELFF. As DNA, the CDR3 is TGTGCCAGCAGCTTCCGACTAGCGGCGAACACCGGGGAGCTGTTTTTT.

The chain employs TRBV18 and TRBJ2-6; no firm D call. From germline, CDR1 is KGHSH and CDR2 LQKENI. V shed 6 bases and J shed 2 bases, with 11 bases lying between them. This CDR3 has 15 amino acids. The CDR3 loop is CASSLTDTGANVLTF. CDR3 in DNA: TGTGCCAGCTCCCTTACAGATACTGGGGCCAACGTCCTGACTTTC.

This clone showed up just once. The junction differs from germline at one of its ends, possibly a read error. The V and J genes are TRBV7-9 and TRBJ2-7; D is ambiguous. Germline CDR1 is SEHNR and CDR2 is FQNEAQ (reference sequence). This CDR3 comprises 12 residues. Here the CDR3 DNA reads TGTTCCAGCAGCTTAGCCCCTCGCGAGCAGTACTTC. Translating it yields CSSSLAPREQYF.

In regard to this clone: An end of the junction does not agree with germline; a read error may underlie this. The chain employs TRBV7-9 and TRBJ2-1, with D tentatively TRBD2 (5 bases). CDR3 size: 12 residues. Germline CDR1 and CDR2: SEHNR and FQNEAQ (reference sequence). The CDR3 is CSSSFTLAEQFF. For the CDR3, the DNA is TGTTCCAGCAGCTTTACCCTAGCCGAGCAGTTCTTC.

The genes are TRBV7-9 and TRBJ1-1, with D unresolved. Germline CDR1 is SEHNR and CDR2 is FQNEAQ (reference sequence). The CDR3 sequence is 13 residues long. V lost 1 base and J lost 6, with 9 bases in between. CDR3 protein: CASSLVSSAEAFF. DNA of the CDR3: TGTGCCAGCAGCTTAGTTTCGTCAGCTGAAGCTTTCTTT.

This chain joins TRBV28 and TRBJ1-1; no clear D gene. V was pared by 6 bases and J by 1 base, with 9 bases between. Germline V gene lookup returns CDR1 MDHEN and CDR2 SYDVKM. This CDR3 is 13 amino acids long. The CDR3 spells CASRKQRNTEAFF. The CDR3, as DNA: TGTGCCAGCAGGAAACAGAGGAACACTGAAGCTTTCTTT.

CDR3 region: CASSQERTSWDTQYF. The CDR3 DNA sequence: TGCGCCAGCAGCCAAGAAAGGACTAGCTGGGATACGCAGTATTTT. The chain employs TRBV4-1 and TRBJ2-3; 8 bases map to TRBD2. The V and J ends lost 0 bases and 6 bases, in that order; junction bases with no gene match: 5. CDR3 length: 15 residues. The V gene's germline CDR1 is MGHRA and CDR2 YSYEKL.

V usage is TRBV10-3 and J usage is TRBJ1-1, with TRBD1 matching over 7 bases. V trimming: 10 bases; J trimming: 0 bases; junction bases outside the gene matches: 5. Germline lookup yields CDR1 ENHRY and CDR2 SYGVKD. The CDR3 length is 13 residues. The CDR3 is CATVDRLNTEAFF. DNA for the CDR3: TGTGCCACGGTGGACAGGCTGAACACTGAAGCTTTCTTT.

The chain uses TRBV4-1 and TRBJ1-1; 7 bases are a match to TRBD1. V dropped 4 bases and J dropped 5; count of bases not matched to a gene: 7. Germline CDR1 reads MGHRA; CDR2 reads YSYEKL. The CDR3 runs 14 residues. The DNA of the CDR3 is TGCGCCAGCAGCCGCACAGGGGTTGGGACTGAAGCTTTCTTT. Its protein is CASSRTGVGTEAFF.

The chain links TRBV28 to TRBJ1-2; the D is unclear. The V end lost 2 bases, the J end lost 8 bases, and 12 bases lay between the germline ends. CDR3 size: 13 residues. The germline CDR1 and CDR2 sequences are MDHEN and SYDVKM. CDR3 sequence reads: CASSLGPLLGYTF. For the CDR3, the DNA is TGTGCCAGCAGTTTAGGGCCGTTACTCGGCTACACCTTC.

The V and J genes are TRBV4-3 and TRBJ1-2; unclear D gene. Trimming pared 1 base from V and 4 bases from J, leaving 13 bases between. This CDR3 is 15 amino acids long. From germline, CDR1 is LGHNA and CDR2 YSLEER. This chain's CDR3 is CASSQVPGVSYGYTF. CDR3 bases: TGCGCCAGCAGCCAAGTGCCGGGAGTAAGCTATGGCTACACCTTC.

This chain connects TRBV28 to TRBJ2-7; D unresolved. V was trimmed by 3 bases and J by 2 bases, leaving 11 bases between them. The CDR3 loop spans 14 amino acids. CDR1 is MDHEN, CDR2 SYDVKM, per germline. The CDR3 loop is CASSFRSPPYEQYF. The CDR3 bases are TGTGCCAGCAGTTTCCGCAGTCCCCCCTACGAGCAGTACTTC. Looking up the rest from reference TRBV28 and TRBJ2-7 gives the full variable domain: DVKVTQSSRYLVKRTGEKVFLECVQDMDHENMFWYRQDPGLGLRLIYFSYDVKMKEKGDIPEGYSVSREKKERFSLILESASTNQTSMYLCASSFRSPPYEQYFGPGTRLTVT.

CDR3 amino acids: CASSLDRDSSYEQYF. CDR3 in DNA: TGTGCCAGCAGCTTAGACCGGGACTCATCCTACGAGCAGTACTTC. V gene TRBV7-2 combines with J gene TRBJ2-7, with D possibly TRBD2 on 6 matching bases. V was trimmed by 1 base and J by 1 base, leaving 11 bases between them. The germline gives CDR1 SGHTA, CDR2 FQGNSA. The CDR3 runs to 15 residues. Together with reference TRBV7-2 and TRBJ2-7, the CDR3 gives the full variable domain: GAGVSQSPSNKVTEKGKDVELRCDPISGHTALYWYRQSLGQGLEFLIYFQGNSAPDKSGLPSDRFSAERTGGSVSTLTIQRTQQEDSAVYLCASSLDRDSSYEQYFGPGTRLTVT.

This chain links TRBV5-1 with TRBJ2-5; 8 bases line up with TRBD2. V trimming: 4 bases; J trimming: 1 base; junction bases outside the gene matches: 3. The CDR3 spans 14 residues. Germline lookup yields CDR1 SGHRS and CDR2 YFSETQ. CDR3 in DNA: TGCGCCAGCAGCCCGGGGGGGCTCCAAGAGACCCAGTACTTC. Protein sequence: CASSPGGLQETQYF.

The chain joins TRBV10-3 to TRBJ2-2, with 8 bases aligning to TRBD2. V lost 6 bases to trimming and J lost 0 bases; unmatched junction nucleotides: 6. The length of the CDR3 is 16 residues. CDR1 ENHRY and CDR2 SYGVKD come from the germline V gene. In DNA, the CDR3 is TGTGCCATCAGCCCCTTAGCGGGATCGAACACCGGGGAGCTGTTTTTT. Protein: CAISPLAGSNTGELFF.

V and J are TRBV6-6 and TRBJ2-5; possible D gene TRBD1, 6 bases. The J call is in doubt because the DNA end fits TRBJ2-7 better. Per germline, CDR1 MNHNY and CDR2 SVGAGI (reference sequence). This CDR3 has 16 amino acids. In nucleotides, the CDR3 is TGTGCCAGCAGTTACTCAAGACAGGCCGGCTCCTACGAGCAGTACTTC. It encodes CASSYSRQAGSYEQYF.

J is TRBJ1-4 and V is TRBV7-9, with unresolved D. This CDR3 has 15 amino acids. Trimming pared 4 bases from V and 0 bases from J, leaving 9 bases between. CDR1 is SEHNR and CDR2 is FQNEAQ in the germline V gene (reference sequence). Here the CDR3 reads CASSWSLATNEKLFF. The DNA for the CDR3 is TGTGCCAGCAGCTGGAGCCTTGCAACTAATGAAAAACTGTTTTTT.

This clone was observed a handful of times. The chain employs TRBV5-1 and TRBJ2-2; possible D gene TRBD2, 6 bases. Trimming removed 4 bases at V and 7 bases at J, with 20 bases between. CDR1 and CDR2 (germline): SGHRS, YFSETQ. This CDR3 spans 16 amino acids. The CDR3 is CASSVDGTRDFGELFF. Here the CDR3 DNA reads TGCGCCAGCAGCGTGGACGGGACTCGCGATTTCGGGGAGCTGTTTTTT. Variable domain in full (rest from reference TRBV5-1 and TRBJ2-2): KAGVTQTPRYLIKTRGQQVTLSCSPISGHRSVSWYQQTPGQGLQFLFEYFSETQRNKGNFPGRFSGRQFSNSRSEMNVSTLELGDSALYLCASSVDGTRDFGELFFGEGSRLTVL.

The V call is TRBV19, the J call TRBJ1-1; 10 nucleotides line up with TRBD1. Germline V CDR1 and CDR2: LNHDA, SQIVND (reference sequence). CDR3 length equals 16 residues. Unmatched junction bases numbered 13, after V lost 4 bases and J lost 8 bases. CDR3 protein: CASSRGDVGQGVEAFF. Written as DNA, the CDR3 is TGTGCCAGTAGTAGGGGCGACGTAGGACAGGGGGTGGAAGCTTTCTTT.

This clone was detected once. This chain connects TRBV7-3 to TRBJ2-1; D might be TRBD1 (5 bases). CDR3 length: 13 amino acids. Trimming removed 2 bases from V and 9 bases from J, with 11 bases in between. Germline V gene lookup returns CDR1 SGHTA and CDR2 FQGTGA. CDR3 in amino acids: CASSLGQGTEQFF. In DNA form, the CDR3 reads TGTGCCAGCAGCTTAGGTCAGGGTACTGAGCAGTTCTTC.

The chain employs TRBV6-5 and TRBJ1-4; TRBD1 matches 7 bases. V trimming: 5 bases; J trimming: 4 bases; junction bases outside the gene matches: 4. This CDR3 contains 14 residues. Germline V gene sequence: CDR1 MNHEY, CDR2 SVGAGI. The CDR3 loop is CASSSDRVNEKLFF. CDR3 DNA sequence: TGTGCCAGCAGTAGCGACAGGGTTAATGAAAAACTGTTTTTT.

The chain combines TRBV11-2 with TRBJ2-3; tentative D call: TRBD2 (6 bases). Between the trimmed V and J ends, which lost 5 bases and 0 bases, there was a span of 15 bases. Per the germline V gene, CDR1 is SGHAT and CDR2 is FQNNGV. CDR3 length: 16 amino acids. CDR3 amino acids: CASSPVPGTSTDTQYF. The CDR3 DNA sequence: TGTGCCAGCAGCCCCGTACCGGGGACTAGCACAGATACGCAGTATTTT.

V is TRBV4-1 and J is TRBJ2-7, with 12 nucleotides matching TRBD2. J was trimmed by 0 bases and V by 4 bases; bases with no gene match: 4. This CDR3 comprises 16 residues. Germline CDR1 reads MGHRA; CDR2 reads YSYEKL. In DNA, the CDR3 is TGCGCCAGCAGCCCCACTAGCGGGAGGACCTCCTACGAGCAGTACTTC. The encoded protein is CASSPTSGRTSYEQYF.

The chain has TRBV18 and TRBJ2-5, with a weak D call TRBD2 (6 bases). TRBJ2-7 explains the end of the DNA better; the J call may be wrong. There are 14 residues in the CDR3. Germline loops: CDR1 KGHSH, CDR2 LQKENI. The CDR3 bases are TGTGCCAGCTCACCAGGGACTTCAAAATACGAGCAGTACTTC. Translation gives CASSPGTSKYEQYF.

This clone was recorded once. The V gene is TRBV4-3, the J gene TRBJ2-7; TRBD2 matches at 9 bases. Germline V gene data show CDR1 as LGHNA and CDR2 as YSLEER. Losses at the gene ends were 0 bases for V and 4 bases for J; bases not matched to a gene: 4. The CDR3 loop spans 15 amino acids. CDR3 in DNA: TGCGCCAGCAGCCAAGAGGGGACTAGCCTATACGAGCAGTACTTC. Its protein is CASSQEGTSLYEQYF.

This clone has more than one count but fewer than ten. CDR3 loop: CASSIMVDYYNEQFF. DNA of the CDR3: TGTGCCAGCAGCATTATGGTCGACTATTACAATGAGCAGTTCTTC. The chain carries TRBV5-4 and TRBJ2-1; D possibly corresponds to TRBD2 (5 bases). The CDR3 has 15 residues. Trimming took 4 bases from V and 4 from J, leaving 15 bases between them. Germline V CDR1 and CDR2: SGHNT, YYREEE (reference sequence).

V is TRBV4-3 and J is TRBJ1-3, with 8 bases lining up with TRBD1. The CDR3 contains 21 residues. Germline lookup yields CDR1 LGHNA and CDR2 YSLEER. V was pared by 0 bases and J by 0 bases, with 16 bases of the junction left unmatched. As DNA, the CDR3 is TGCGCCAGCAGCCAAGAACGAAGCCGGGACAGGAGCGTATTCTCTGGAAACACCATATATTTT. Its protein product is CASSQERSRDRSVFSGNTIYF.

This clone was seen more than once but under ten times. V is TRBV28 and J is TRBJ2-4, with 7 bases fitting TRBD2. From germline, CDR1 is MDHEN and CDR2 SYDVKM. V trimming: 9 bases; J trimming: 3 bases; junction bases outside the gene matches: 14. This CDR3 has 16 residues. In DNA form, the CDR3 reads TGTGCCAGTACTGAGGGAGGGTCTGGGGACAAAAACATTCAGTACTTC. It specifies CASTEGGSGDKNIQYF.